The rows below give T cell receptor beta chains drawn from one sample of a study of shared clonotypes between healthy human individuals. Some clones are missing from TCRdb's copy, which holds only in-frame ones; the method was immunoSEQ multiplex PCR. The sample lists about 2.1 million clones; 85% to 95% were seen once. Input material: naive CD8+ T cells from PBMCs. The receptor source for this set is a man younger than 30 in good health. Some clones in this sample may be carry-over from other donors' samples. CDR3s include the opening cysteine and the closing phenylalanine or tryptophan.

J | V | length | CDR3
TRBJ1-1 | TRBV4-1 | 15 | CASSQEQGMNTEAFF
TRBJ2-1 | TRBV19 | 15 | CASSIIGSPRDEQFF
TRBJ2-7 | TRBV28 | 12 | CASSPTLVEQYF
TRBJ1-1 | TRBV5-4 | 14 | CASSLAGAKPRAFF
TRBJ2-3 | TRBV9 | 14 | CASSAQLSTDTQYF
TRBJ1-1 | TRBV27 | 14 | CASSFLPGNTEAFF
TRBJ2-3 | TRBV2 | 16 | CASSEGTSGALDTQYF
TRBJ1-1 | TRBV27 | 12 | CATGARGTEAFF
TRBJ2-7 | TRBV6-6 | 14 | CASSYTDRTYEQYF
TRBJ1-1 | TRBV9 | 13 | CASSAQVNTEAFF
TRBJ1-1 | TRBV5-1 | 15 | CASSLEQGLNTEAFF
TRBJ2-7 | TRBV27 | 14 | CASSFTGPGDEQYF
TRBJ1-2 | TRBV9 | 11 | CASSGSYGYTF
TRBJ1-5 | TRBV2 | 16 | CASKAAKPVSSQPQHF
TRBJ2-7 | TRBV28 | 17 | CASNGPRLAGDSYEQYF
TRBJ2-5 | TRBV9 | 16 | CASSVAKDRGKETQYF
TRBJ2-2 | TRBV7-9 | 15 | CASSQPTGVAGELFF
TRBJ1-1 | TRBV7-9 | 17 | CASSLVWTGMMNTEAFF
TRBJ2-3 | TRBV7-8 | 18 | CASSTGLAGGPSTDTQYF
TRBJ2-1 | TRBV7-9 | 15 | CASSLWARSRNEQFF
TRBJ1-2 | TRBV7-9 | 10 | CASRDYGYTF
TRBJ2-1 | TRBV19 | 14 | CACGGPIEGNEQFF
TRBJ2-7 | TRBV28 | 12 | CYSWDSPYEQYF
TRBJ2-7 | TRBV6-5 | 15 | CASKEGAGTAYEQYF
TRBJ2-1 | TRBV9 | 17 | CASSQGGSGRAGNEQFF
TRBJ2-7 | TRBV7-9 | 15 | CASSLPGTGNDEQYF
TRBJ1-4 | TRBV7-9 | 14 | CASSSTGSNEKLFF
TRBJ1-1 | TRBV29-1 | 13 | CSVYGGLRTEAFF
TRBJ1-1 | TRBV6-1 | 13 | CATLDGPNTEAFF
TRBJ2-7 | TRBV7-8 | 17 | CASSHPLWPSGRNEQYF
TRBJ2-7 | TRBV4-3 | 16 | CASSQRGAGDPYEQYF
TRBJ2-1 | TRBV7-8 | 15 | CASSLLWTSVNEQFF
TRBJ1-2 | TRBV27 | 13 | CASSLDSYYGYTF
TRBJ1-1 | TRBV19 | 15 | CASSISGTGNTEAFF
TRBJ2-3 | TRBV7-9 | 12 | CASSSSTDTQYF
TRBJ1-1 | TRBV7-9 | 17 | CASRPSATGVMDTEAFF
TRBJ2-5 | TRBV25-1 | 13 | CASSRDRVQEQYF
TRBJ1-2 | TRBV6-6 | 16 | CASSHHDRQNDYGYTF
TRBJ1-1 | TRBV7-9 | 13 | CASTVILNTEAFF
TRBJ2-7 | TRBV6-1 | 15 | CASSERAGLGYEQYF
TRBJ2-2 | TRBV10-3 | 16 | CAISEADPLNTGELFF
TRBJ2-7 | TRBV5-1 | 14 | CASRTGGIVPEQYF
TRBJ2-7 | TRBV25-1 | 11 | CASSESDRVDF
TRBJ2-7 | TRBV5-1 | 15 | CASSHLFGVGDEQYF
TRBJ2-7 | TRBV25-1 | 16 | CASSGSPGQTSGEQYF
TRBJ2-7 | TRBV21-1 | 11 | CASSSTYEQYF
TRBJ2-2 | TRBV27 | 15 | CASSLFGPNTGELFF
TRBJ1-1 | TRBV6-6 | 13 | CASSDNPNTEAFF
TRBJ2-4 | TRBV28 | 15 | CASRSRERAKNIQYF
TRBJ1-2 | TRBV6-1 | 14 | CASSIGQFSYGYTF
TRBJ2-7 | TRBV5-5 | 11 | CASSFGYEQYF
TRBJ1-4 | TRBV19 | 15 | CASRDRGPTNEKLFF
TRBJ1-5 | TRBV4-1 | 16 | CASSQDPTGGLGPQHF
TRBJ2-1 | TRBV4-1 | 16 | CASSQDPIVTRNEQFF
TRBJ2-1 | TRBV19 | 13 | CASSISSYNEQFF
TRBJ1-4 | TRBV28 | 15 | CASSTREQGGEKLFF
TRBJ2-7 | TRBV7-2 | 14 | CASSPSGRSYEQYF
TRBJ1-1 | TRBV6-4 | 14 | CASRRPVGNTEAFF
TRBJ2-7 | TRBV5-8 | 14 | CASSLFRQPYEQYF
TRBJ1-1 | TRBV27 | 14 | CASSFRGPPSEAFF